The 9 T cell receptor beta chains in this list originate from one sample, sequenced in a study of cytomegalovirus exposure and HLA in healthy donors. Primers included in the PCR were 60 Vbeta and 13 Jbeta primers. Only in-frame clones appear in the TCRdb table, and some are missing; sequencing was by immunoSEQ multiplex PCR. In the table there are approximately 160,000 clones, 80% to 85% of which are singletons. The material sequenced was PBMCs. The receptors were gathered from a girl aged 2 to 10 in good health and CMV-seropositive.

This chain links TRBV9 with TRBJ2-3; 9 bases are a match to TRBD2. The CDR3 spans 15 residues. Germline CDR1 SGDLS, CDR2 YYNGEE. J gave up 2 bases and V 3 bases, and 4 bases lay outside the gene matches. DNA for the CDR3: TGTGCCAGCAGCGCGACTAGCGGACTCACAGATACGCAGTATTTT. Protein product: CASSATSGLTDTQYF.

The V gene is TRBV5-4, the J gene TRBJ2-2, with 8 bases that match TRBD1. The ends lost 4 bases at V and 4 bases at J; junction bases unmatched: 6. The CDR3 consists of 15 residues. CDR1 is SGHNT and CDR2 is YYREEE in the germline V gene (reference sequence). This CDR3 is CASSIQGAGTGELFF. In DNA, the CDR3 is TGTGCCAGCAGCATTCAGGGGGCGGGCACCGGGGAGCTGTTTTTT.

The chain carries TRBV27 and TRBJ2-7; 11 nucleotides line up with TRBD2. The germline V gene has CDR1 MNHEY and CDR2 SMNVEV (reference sequence). The CDR3 length is 14 residues. J lost 4 bases, V lost 3 bases, and 2 bases had no gene match. CDR3 amino acids: CASSFASGRYEQYF. The CDR3 DNA follows: TGTGCCAGCAGTTTTGCTAGCGGGAGGTACGAGCAGTACTTC.

This clone was found once. The chain has TRBV7-3 and TRBJ2-2; 7 bases are shared with TRBD1. This CDR3 comprises 19 residues. Germline values: CDR1 SGHTA, CDR2 FQGTGA. With 1 base clipped from V and 0 bases from J, the junction kept 11 bases outside the gene matches. CDR3 DNA: TGTGCCAGCAGCTTAAGGACAGGTGTGCTCGGTGCGAACACCGGGGAGCTGTTTTTT. Protein: CASSLRTGVLGANTGELFF.

V and J are TRBV15 and TRBJ2-1, with 8 bases matching TRBD2. The CDR3 is 15 amino acids. V lost 1 base, J lost 6 bases, and 5 bases stayed unmatched. Germline V CDR1 and CDR2: LNHNV, YYDKDF (reference sequence). In DNA, the CDR3 is TGTGCCACCAGCAGAGGAATAGCGGGACCCAATGAGCAGTTCTTC. Its translation is CATSRGIAGPNEQFF.

The CDR3 reads CASSARRRAGNSNQPQHF. The CDR3 bases are TGCGCCAGCAGCGCCCGCCGGCGGGCAGGAAATAGCAATCAGCCCCAGCATTTT. J is TRBJ1-5 and V is TRBV5-1; D not resolved. V shed 4 bases and J shed 0 bases, with 20 bases lying between them. The CDR3 runs 18 residues. CDR1 and CDR2 (germline): SGHRS, YFSETQ.

The genes are TRBV7-8 and TRBJ2-7; 7 bases map to TRBD2. Germline-derived CDR1 and CDR2 are SGHVS and FQNEAQ. V shed 5 bases and J 9 bases; nucleotides not matched to a gene: 10. This CDR3 has 13 amino acids. The CDR3 spells CASSEGTSGGQYF. The DNA of the CDR3 is TGTGCCAGCAGCGAAGGAACCTCGGGAGGGCAGTACTTC.

The chain employs TRBV25-1 and TRBJ1-6; no clear D gene. CDR3 length equals 12 residues. Per germline, CDR1 MGHDK and CDR2 SYGVNS. Trimming removed 3 bases from V and 10 bases from J, with 7 bases in between. As DNA, the CDR3 is TGTGCCAGCAGTGAGGCTCTCTCACCCCTCCACTTT. It translates to CASSEALSPLHF.

The chain has TRBV7-9 and TRBJ1-1, with no clear D. The CDR3 totals 12 residues. In germline, CDR1 is SEHNR, CDR2 FQNEAQ (reference sequence). The germline V and J ends were trimmed by 0 bases and 8 bases, with 7 bases remaining between them. The CDR3 DNA is TGTGCCAGCAGCTTAGCACCCAGAGAAGCTTTCTTT. Translation gives CASSLAPREAFF. The full variable domain, completed using reference TRBV7-9 and TRBJ1-1, is DTGVSQNPRHKITKRGQNVTFRCDPISEHNRLYWYRQTLGQGPEFLTYFQNEAQLEKSRLLSDRFSAERPKGSFSTLEIQRTEQGDSAMYLCASSLAPREAFFGQGTRLTVV.